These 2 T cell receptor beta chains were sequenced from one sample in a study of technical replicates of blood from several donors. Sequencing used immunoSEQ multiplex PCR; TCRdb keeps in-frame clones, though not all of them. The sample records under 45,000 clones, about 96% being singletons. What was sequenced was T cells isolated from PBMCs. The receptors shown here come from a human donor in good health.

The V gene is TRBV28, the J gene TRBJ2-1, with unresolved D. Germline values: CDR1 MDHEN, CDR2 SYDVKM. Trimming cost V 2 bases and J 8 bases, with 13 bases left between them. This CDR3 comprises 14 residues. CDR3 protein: CASSLPDIQDEQFF. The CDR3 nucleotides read TGTGCCAGCAGTTTACCAGATATCCAGGATGAGCAGTTCTTC.

The CDR3 DNA follows: TGTGCCAGCAGCGTAGCGGGAGGGTTTACCGCCACAGATACGCAGTATTTT. Its translation: CASSVAGGFTATDTQYF. V is TRBV9 and J is TRBJ2-3; TRBD2 aligns across 8 bases. Germline trimming cut 0 bases from V and 2 bases from J; bases unmatched to any gene: 8. The CDR3 is 17 residues long. Per germline, CDR1 SGDLS and CDR2 YYNGEE.